The 5 T cell receptor beta chains given below trace back to one sample, sequenced in a study of blood T cells in healthy people across ages. Through a sample-barcoded 5' primer and a J-beta primer mix, a second PCR was run for about 6 to 12 cycles. TCRdb reanalysed the 5' RACE reads using MiXCR and keeps one entry per CDR3 protein. The sample yields 550,000 to 750,000 distinct CDR3 sequences, 20% to 25% seen once. The sample taken for sequencing was blood. These receptors came from a man in his 70s in good health.

This clonotype was counted only a few times. J is TRBJ1-2 and V is TRBV3-1, with D perhaps TRBD1 (6 bases). CDR1 is LGHDT, CDR2 YNNKEL, per germline (reference sequence). This CDR3 is built from 16 residues. Trimming removed 3 bases from V and 8 bases from J, with 22 bases in between. CDR3 in amino acids: CASSQPGNTGARGYTF. CDR3 coding DNA: TGTGCCAGCAGCCAGCCCGGGAACACGGGGGCTCGAGGCTACACCTTC.

The rearrangement uses TRBV18 and TRBJ2-2; D is ambiguous. This CDR3 has 16 residues. CDR1 and CDR2 (germline): KGHSH, LQKENI. The V gene lost 3 bases and the J gene lost 1 base, with 12 bases spanning the gap. CDR3 in amino acids: CASSPRIGGNTGELFF. DNA of the CDR3: TGTGCCAGCTCACCGAGAATTGGCGGGAACACCGGGGAGCTGTTTTTT. Looking up the rest from reference TRBV18 and TRBJ2-2 gives the full variable domain: NAGVMQNPRHLVRRRGQEARLRCSPMKGHSHVYWYRQLPEEGLKFMVYLQKENIIDESGMPKERFSAEFPKEGPSILRIQQVVRGDSAAYFCASSPRIGGNTGELFFGEGSRLTVL.

This clonotype came up a few times. The chain has TRBV10-3 and TRBJ2-7; 11 bases match TRBD2. The V and J ends lost 2 bases and 7 bases, in that order; junction bases with no gene match: 4. The CDR3 loop spans 14 amino acids. Germline CDR1 reads ENHRY; CDR2 reads SYGVKD. The CDR3 nucleotides read TGTGCCATCAGTGAGACTAGCGGGAGTGGAGAGCAGTACTTC. Its protein is CAISETSGSGEQYF.

The sample holds many counts of this clonotype. The genes are TRBV5-1 and TRBJ2-7, with 9 bases fitting TRBD1. Germline V gene lookup returns CDR1 SGHRS and CDR2 YFSETQ. The J segment lost 5 bases and the V segment lost 2 bases, leaving 5 bases of the junction unmatched. The CDR3 runs to 14 residues. The DNA of the CDR3 is TGCGCCAGCAGCTTCCGGGACAGGGTTCACGAGCAGTACTTC. Translating gives CASSFRDRVHEQYF.

This clonotype showed up just a few times. The chain is built from TRBV14 and TRBJ2-4, with 9 bases identical to TRBD1. CDR1 is SGHDN, CDR2 FVKESK, per germline. The J segment lost 4 bases and the V segment lost 2 bases, leaving 6 bases of the junction unmatched. The CDR3 sequence is 16 residues long. CDR3 DNA: TGTGCCAGCAGCCAAATCACCGGGACAGGGAAAAACATTCAGTACTTC. Encoded protein: CASSQITGTGKNIQYF.